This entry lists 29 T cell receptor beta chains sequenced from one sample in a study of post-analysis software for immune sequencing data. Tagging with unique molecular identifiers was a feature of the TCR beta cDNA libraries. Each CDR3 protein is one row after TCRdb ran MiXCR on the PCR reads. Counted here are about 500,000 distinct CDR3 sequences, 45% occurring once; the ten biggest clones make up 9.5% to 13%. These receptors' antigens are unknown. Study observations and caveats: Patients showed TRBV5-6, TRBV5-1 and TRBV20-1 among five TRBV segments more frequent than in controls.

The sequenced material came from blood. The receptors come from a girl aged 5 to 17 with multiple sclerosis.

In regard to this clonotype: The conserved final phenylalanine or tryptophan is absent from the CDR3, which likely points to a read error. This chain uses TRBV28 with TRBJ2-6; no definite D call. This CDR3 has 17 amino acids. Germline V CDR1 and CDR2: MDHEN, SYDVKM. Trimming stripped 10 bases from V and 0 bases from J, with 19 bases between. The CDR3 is CATRSWAERSGANVLTV. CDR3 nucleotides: TGTGCCACCAGATCCTGGGCCGAACGCTCTGGGGCCAACGTCCTGACTGTC.

Here the CDR3 reads CSVIASTLNEQFF. The CDR3 DNA is TGCAGCGTTATCGCGTCGACACTCAATGAGCAGTTCTTC. V gene TRBV29-1 combines with J gene TRBJ2-1; D not resolved. CDR3 size: 13 residues. Germline V gives CDR1 SQVTM, CDR2 ANQGSEA. V gave up 5 bases and J gave up 6 bases, with 14 bases separating them.

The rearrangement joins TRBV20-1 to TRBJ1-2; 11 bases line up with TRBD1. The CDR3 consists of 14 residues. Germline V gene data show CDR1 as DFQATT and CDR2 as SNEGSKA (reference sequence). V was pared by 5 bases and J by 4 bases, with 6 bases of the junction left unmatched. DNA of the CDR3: TGCAGTGCTCGTGGGACAGGGGGGGGCTATGGCTACACCTTC. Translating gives CSARGTGGGYGYTF.

CDR3 nucleotide sequence: TGTGCCAGCAGTGCTAGCGGCTCCTACAATGAGCAGTACTTC. This encodes CASSASGSYNEQYF. The gene calls are TRBV6-4 and TRBJ2-1; 7 nucleotides agree with TRBD2. The better agreement between TRBJ2-7 and the DNA end casts doubt on the J call. Germline V CDR1 and CDR2: MRHNA, SNTAGT. CDR3 length: 14 amino acids.

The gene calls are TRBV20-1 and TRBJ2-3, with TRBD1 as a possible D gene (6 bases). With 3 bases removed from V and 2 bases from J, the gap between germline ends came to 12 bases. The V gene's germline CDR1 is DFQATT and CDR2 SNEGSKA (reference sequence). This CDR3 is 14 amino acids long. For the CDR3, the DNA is TGCAGTGCTAGTGGGGGCAGCCCCACAGATACGCAGTATTTT. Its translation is CSASGGSPTDTQYF.

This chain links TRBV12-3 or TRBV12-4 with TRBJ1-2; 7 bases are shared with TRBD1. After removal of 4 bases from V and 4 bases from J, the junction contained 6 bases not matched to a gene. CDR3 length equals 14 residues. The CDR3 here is CASSSFRDSYGYTF. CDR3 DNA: TGTGCCAGCAGTTCTTTCCGGGACAGCTATGGCTACACCTTC.

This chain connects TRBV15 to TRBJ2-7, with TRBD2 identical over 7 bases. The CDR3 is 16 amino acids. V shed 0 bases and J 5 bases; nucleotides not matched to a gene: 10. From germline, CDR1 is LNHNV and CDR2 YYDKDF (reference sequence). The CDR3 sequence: CATSRDSGRESNEQYF. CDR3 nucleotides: TGTGCCACCAGCAGAGATTCGGGGCGGGAGTCCAACGAGCAGTACTTC.

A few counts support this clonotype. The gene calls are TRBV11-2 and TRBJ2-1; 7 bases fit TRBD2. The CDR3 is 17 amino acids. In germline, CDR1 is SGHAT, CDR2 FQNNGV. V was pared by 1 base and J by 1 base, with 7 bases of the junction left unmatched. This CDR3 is CASSLGSGMISYNEQFF. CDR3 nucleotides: TGTGCCAGCAGCTTAGGAAGCGGGATGATTTCCTACAATGAGCAGTTCTTC.

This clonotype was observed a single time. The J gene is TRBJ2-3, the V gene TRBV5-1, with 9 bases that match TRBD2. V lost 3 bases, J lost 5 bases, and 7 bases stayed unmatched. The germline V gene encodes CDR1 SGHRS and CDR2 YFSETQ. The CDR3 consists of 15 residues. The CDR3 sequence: CASSSLAGEGDTQYF. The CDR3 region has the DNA TGCGCCAGCAGCTCCTTAGCGGGAGAGGGAGATACGCAGTATTTT.

Here the CDR3 DNA reads TGCAGCGTGTCTAGCGGGAGGTTCGACGAGCAGTACTTC. It translates to CSVSSGRFDEQYF. The chain has TRBV29-1 and TRBJ2-7; 11 nucleotides match TRBD2. The V gene end was trimmed by 6 bases and the J gene end by 5 bases; junction bases not matched to a gene: 6. The CDR3 has 13 residues. Germline assignment: CDR1 SQVTM and CDR2 ANQGSEA.

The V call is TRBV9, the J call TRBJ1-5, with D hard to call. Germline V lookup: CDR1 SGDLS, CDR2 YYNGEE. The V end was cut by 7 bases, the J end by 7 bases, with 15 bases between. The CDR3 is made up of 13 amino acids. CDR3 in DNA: TGTGCCAGCCAAGGGAGGTTGGGCCAGCCCCAGCATTTT. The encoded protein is CASQGRLGQPQHF.

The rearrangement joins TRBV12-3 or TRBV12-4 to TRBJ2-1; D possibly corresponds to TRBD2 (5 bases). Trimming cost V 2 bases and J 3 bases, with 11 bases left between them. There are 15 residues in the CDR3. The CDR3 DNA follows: TGTGCCAGCAGTTTACGGCTAGCCAGCTACAATGAGCAGTTCTTC. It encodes CASSLRLASYNEQFF.

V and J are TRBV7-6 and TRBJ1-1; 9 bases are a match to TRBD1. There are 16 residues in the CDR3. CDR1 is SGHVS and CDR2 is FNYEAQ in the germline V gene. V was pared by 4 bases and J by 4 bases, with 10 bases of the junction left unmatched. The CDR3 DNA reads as TGTGCCAGCAGCTCATCGACAGGGGGTAGTGGCACTGAAGCTTTCTTT. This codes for CASSSSTGGSGTEAFF.

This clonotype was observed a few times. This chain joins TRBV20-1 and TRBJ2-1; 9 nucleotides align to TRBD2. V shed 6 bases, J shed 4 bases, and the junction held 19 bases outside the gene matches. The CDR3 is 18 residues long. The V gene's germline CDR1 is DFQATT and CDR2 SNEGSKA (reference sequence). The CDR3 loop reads CSAPPSSGGRAFYNEQFF. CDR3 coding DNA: TGCAGTGCCCCCCCTAGTTCGGGCGGGAGGGCCTTTTACAATGAGCAGTTCTTC.

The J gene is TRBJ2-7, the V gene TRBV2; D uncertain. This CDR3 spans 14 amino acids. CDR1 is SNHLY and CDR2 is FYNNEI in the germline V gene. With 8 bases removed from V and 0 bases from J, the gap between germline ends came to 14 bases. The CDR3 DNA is TGTGCCAGCTGTTCACCATTAACCTCCTACGAGCAGTACTTC. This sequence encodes CASCSPLTSYEQYF.

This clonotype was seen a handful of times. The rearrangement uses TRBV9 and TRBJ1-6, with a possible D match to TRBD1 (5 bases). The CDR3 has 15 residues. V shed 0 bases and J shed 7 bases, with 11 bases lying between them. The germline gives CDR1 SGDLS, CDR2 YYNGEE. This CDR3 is CASSVEGRDNSPLHF. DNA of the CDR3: TGTGCCAGCAGCGTAGAGGGCAGGGACAATTCACCCCTCCACTTT.

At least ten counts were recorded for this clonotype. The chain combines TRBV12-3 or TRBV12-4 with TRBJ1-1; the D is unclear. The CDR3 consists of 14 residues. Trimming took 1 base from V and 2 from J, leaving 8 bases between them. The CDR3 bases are TGTGCCAGCAGTTTAGGACAAGATAACACTGAAGCTTTCTTT. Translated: CASSLGQDNTEAFF.

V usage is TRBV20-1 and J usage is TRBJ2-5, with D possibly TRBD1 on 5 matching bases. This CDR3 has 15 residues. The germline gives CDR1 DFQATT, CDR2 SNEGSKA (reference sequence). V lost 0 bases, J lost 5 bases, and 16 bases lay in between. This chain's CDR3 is CSARDRGRERETQYF. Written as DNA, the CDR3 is TGCAGTGCTAGAGATAGGGGCCGTGAGAGGGAGACCCAGTACTTC.

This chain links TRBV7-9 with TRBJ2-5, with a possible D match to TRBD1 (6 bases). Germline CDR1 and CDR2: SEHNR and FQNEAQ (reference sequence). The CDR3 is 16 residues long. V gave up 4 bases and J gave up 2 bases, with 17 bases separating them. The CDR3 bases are TGTGCCAGCAGCTCCCCCAGGGGACGCCCGCAAGAGACCCAGTACTTC. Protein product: CASSSPRGRPQETQYF.

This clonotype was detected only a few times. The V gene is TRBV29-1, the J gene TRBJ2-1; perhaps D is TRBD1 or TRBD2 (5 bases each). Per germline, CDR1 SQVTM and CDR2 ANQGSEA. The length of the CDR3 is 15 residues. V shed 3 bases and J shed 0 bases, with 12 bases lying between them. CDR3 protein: CSVDGGEGSYNEQFF. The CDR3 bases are TGCAGCGTTGATGGGGGTGAGGGCTCCTACAATGAGCAGTTCTTC.

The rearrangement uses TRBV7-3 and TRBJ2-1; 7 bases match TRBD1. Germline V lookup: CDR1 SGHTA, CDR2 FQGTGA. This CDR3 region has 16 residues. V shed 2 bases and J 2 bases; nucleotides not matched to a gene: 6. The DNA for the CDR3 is TGTGCCAGCAGCTTAGTCTCCCAGGGGGCCTACAATGAGCAGTTCTTC. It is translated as CASSLVSQGAYNEQFF.

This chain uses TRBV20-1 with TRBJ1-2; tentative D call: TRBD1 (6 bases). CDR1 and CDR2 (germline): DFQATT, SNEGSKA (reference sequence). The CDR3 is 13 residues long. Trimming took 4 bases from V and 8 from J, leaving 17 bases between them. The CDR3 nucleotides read TGCAGTGCTACCCTCCACAGGGCGGAGGGCTACACCTTC. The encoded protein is CSATLHRAEGYTF.

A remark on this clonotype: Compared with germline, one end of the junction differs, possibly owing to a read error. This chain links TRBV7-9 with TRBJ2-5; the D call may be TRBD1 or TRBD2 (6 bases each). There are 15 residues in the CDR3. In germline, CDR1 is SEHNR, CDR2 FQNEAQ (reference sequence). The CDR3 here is CASKTTGGFQDTQYF. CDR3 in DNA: TGTGCCAGCAAGACGACAGGAGGGTTCCAAGACACCCAGTACTTC.

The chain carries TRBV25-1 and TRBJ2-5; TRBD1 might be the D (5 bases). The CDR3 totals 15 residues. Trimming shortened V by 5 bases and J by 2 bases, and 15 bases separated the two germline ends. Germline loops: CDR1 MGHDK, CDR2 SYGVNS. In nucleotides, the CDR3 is TGTGCCAGCAGTCCCGGGCCCAGGGCGCAAGAGACCCAGTACTTC. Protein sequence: CASSPGPRAQETQYF.

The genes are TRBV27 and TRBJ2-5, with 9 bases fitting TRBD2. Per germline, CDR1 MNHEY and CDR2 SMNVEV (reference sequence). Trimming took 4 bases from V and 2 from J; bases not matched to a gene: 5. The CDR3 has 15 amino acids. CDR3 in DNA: TGTGCCAGCAGTTCACTAGCGGGCTTGCAAGAGACCCAGTACTTC. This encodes CASSSLAGLQETQYF.

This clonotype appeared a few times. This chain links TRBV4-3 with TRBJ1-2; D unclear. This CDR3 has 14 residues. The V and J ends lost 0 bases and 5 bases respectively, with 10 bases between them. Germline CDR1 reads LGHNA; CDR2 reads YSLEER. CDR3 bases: TGCGCCAGCAGCCAAGATCCTTCGGGATATGGCTACACCTTC. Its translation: CASSQDPSGYGYTF.

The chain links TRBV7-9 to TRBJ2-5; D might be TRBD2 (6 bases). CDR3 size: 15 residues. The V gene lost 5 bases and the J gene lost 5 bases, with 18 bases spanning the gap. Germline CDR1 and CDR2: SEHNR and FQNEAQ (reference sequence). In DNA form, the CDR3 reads TGTGCCAGCAGCCCGACGGGACTCATAGGGGAGACCCAGTACTTC. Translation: CASSPTGLIGETQYF. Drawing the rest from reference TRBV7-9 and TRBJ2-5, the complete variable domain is DTGVSQNPRHKITKRGQNVTFRCDPISEHNRLYWYRQTLGQGPEFLTYFQNEAQLEKSRLLSDRFSAERPKGSFSTLEIQRTEQGDSAMYLCASSPTGLIGETQYFGPGTRLLVL.

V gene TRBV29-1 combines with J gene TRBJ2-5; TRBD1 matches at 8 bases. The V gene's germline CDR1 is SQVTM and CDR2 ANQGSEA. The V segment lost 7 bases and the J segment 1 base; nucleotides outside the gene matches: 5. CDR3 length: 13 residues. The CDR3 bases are TGCAGCGCCCGGACAGGGCTCCAAGAGACCCAGTACTTC. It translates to CSARTGLQETQYF.

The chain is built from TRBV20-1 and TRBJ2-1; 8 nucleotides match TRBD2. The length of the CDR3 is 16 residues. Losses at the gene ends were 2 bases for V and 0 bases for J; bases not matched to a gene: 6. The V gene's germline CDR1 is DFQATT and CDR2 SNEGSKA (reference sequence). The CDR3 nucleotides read TGCAGTGCTAGATCTAGCGGGCAAAGCTCCTACAATGAGCAGTTCTTC. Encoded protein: CSARSSGQSSYNEQFF.